This T cell receptor beta chain came from a study of cytomegalovirus exposure and HLA in healthy donors. Comment on this clone: Its matching antigen is unknown.

PCR amplification relied on 60 Vbeta primers (plus 13 Jbeta primers). The method was immunoSEQ multiplex PCR; TCRdb's version includes in-frame clones alone and lacks a portion of them. Of 95,000 to 150,000 clones detected, approximately 84% appear once; the ten largest clones hold 3.5% to 4.5%. The study's findings and limits: CMV serostatus was the sole immune exposure data available. In an earlier analysis, in roughly 580 donors, most V segments appeared productive either ~87% or ~30% of the time.

Germline CDR1 is MDHEN and CDR2 is SYDVKM. CDR3 length equals 13 residues. V was trimmed by 3 bases and J by 6 bases, leaving 11 bases between them. The chain uses TRBV28 and TRBJ1-2; unclear D gene. The material sequenced was PBMCs. This clonotype originated in a man between 18 and 29 years old in good health and CMV-seropositive. CDR3 coding DNA: TGTGCCAGCAGTTTGTGGAGTTCGAATGGCTACACCTTC. Translation: CASSLWSSNGYTF.